A selection of T cell receptor beta chains follows, all from one sample in a study of STAT5B mutations in CD4+ large granular lymphocyte leukemia. Clones were read by immunoSEQ multiplex PCR, and TCRdb kept only the in-frame ones, dropping some. The profile shows about 23,000 clones, around three quarters of them singletons. The sequencing sample was made of CD4+ T cells from blood buffy coats. These receptors were collected from a human donor in good health. CDR3s include the opening cysteine and the closing phenylalanine or tryptophan. The D gene is left open where the match is weak. A clone size is listed for some rows: how often the clone was seen (once, few, many), or a class if it is expanded.

once	TRBV6-1	TRBD1	TRBJ2-7	CASSLTGGSYEQYF	TGTGCCAGCAGCTTGACAGGGGGGTCCTACGAGCAGTACTTC
-	TRBV6-5	TRBD1	TRBJ1-1	CASKRGRDTEAFF	TGTGCCAGCAAAAGGGGGCGGGACACTGAAGCTTTCTTT
-	TRBV28	TRBD1	TRBJ1-2	CASSLFGRGRNGYTF	TGTGCCAGCAGTTTATTCGGCAGGGGGAGGAATGGCTACACCTTC
medium-sized	TRBV5-8	-	TRBJ2-7	CASSLAYEQYF	TGTGCCAGCAGCTTGGCTTACGAGCAGTACTTC
-	TRBV5-1	-	TRBJ2-7	CASSSGQGTYYEQYF	TGCGCCAGCAGTAGTGGGCAGGGCACCTACTACGAGCAGTACTTC
-	TRBV25-1	TRBD1	TRBJ1-2	CASSDSGQASWSGYTF	TGTGCCAGCAGTGATAGCGGACAGGCGTCTTGGAGCGGCTACACCTTC
-	TRBV9	TRBD2	TRBJ2-1	CASSPRLAGGIKFF	TGTGCCAGCAGCCCCCGATTAGCGGGAGGGATAAAGTTCTTC
-	TRBV9	-	TRBJ2-1	CASSGGNSYNEQFF	TGTGCCAGCAGTGGAGGTAACTCCTACAATGAGCAGTTCTTC
-	TRBV13	-	TRBJ2-1	CASSFREGSYNEQFF	TGTGCCAGCAGCTTTAGAGAGGGCTCCTACAATGAGCAGTTCTTC
-	TRBV15	TRBD1	TRBJ1-5	CATSRDVGDRQPQHF	TGTGCCACCAGCAGAGATGTCGGGGACAGACAGCCCCAGCATTTT
-	TRBV6-1	-	TRBJ2-1	CASSEGRDLPHEQFF	TGTGCCAGCAGTGAAGGGAGAGATTTACCCCATGAGCAGTTCTTC
few	TRBV9	TRBD1	TRBJ2-5	CASSVVPAGGLETQYF	TGTGCCAGCAGCGTAGTTCCTGCAGGGGGCTTGGAGACCCAGTACTTC
once	TRBV29-1	TRBD2	TRBJ2-1	CSVGESGRRDEQFF	TGCAGCGTTGGGGAAAGCGGGAGGAGGGATGAGCAGTTCTTC
-	TRBV4-1	-	TRBJ2-7	CASSNPSLGQGSLAGDEQYF	TGCGCCAGCAGCAACCCTAGCCTGGGACAGGGAAGTCTAGCGGGAGACGAGCAGTACTTC
-	TRBV6-6	TRBD1	TRBJ2-7	CASRITGTGHYEQYF	TGTGCCAGCAGAATAACCGGGACAGGGCACTACGAGCAGTACTTC
-	TRBV6-6	TRBD2	TRBJ2-7	CASMAIFAGDEQYF	TGTGCCAGCATGGCGATTTTTGCGGGAGACGAGCAGTACTTC
-	TRBV5-4	-	TRBJ1-4	CASSPGGAATNEKLFF	TGTGCCAGCAGCCCAGGAGGGGCCGCAACTAATGAAAAACTGTTTTTT
-	TRBV2	-	TRBJ2-3	CASSEALRRDTQYF	TGTGCCAGCAGTGAAGCGCTTCGTCGGGATACGCAGTATTTT
once	TRBV11-2	-	TRBJ1-2	CASSLDSQGRVYGYTF	TGTGCCAGCAGCTTAGATTCACAGGGCCGGGTTTATGGCTACACCTTC
-	TRBV5-4	-	TRBJ2-1	CASSLPASPNGEQFF	TGTGCCAGCAGCCTTCCAGCTTCCCCAAACGGGGAGCAGTTCTTC
-	TRBV5-5	-	TRBJ2-3	CASSPKTSTGTDTQYF	TGTGCCAGCAGCCCAAAAACTAGCACGGGCACAGATACGCAGTATTTT
-	TRBV11-3	TRBD1	TRBJ2-2	CASSSAPNRGNTGELFF	TGTGCCAGCAGCTCGGCCCCAAACAGGGGGAACACCGGGGAGCTGTTTTTT
-	TRBV30	TRBD2	TRBJ2-1	CACSTGGGSFFNEQFF	TGTGCCTGCTCCACGGGAGGCGGGAGTTTCTTCAATGAGCAGTTCTTC
-	TRBV11-3	TRBD1	TRBJ1-5	CASSLGQGAISDYSNQPQHF	TGTGCCAGCAGCTTAGGACAGGGGGCCATAAGCGATTATAGCAATCAGCCCCAGCATTTT
-	TRBV29-1	-	TRBJ1-1	CSVGREGTEAFF	TGCAGCGTTGGAAGGGAGGGCACTGAAGCTTTCTTT
once	TRBV2	TRBD2	TRBJ2-1	CASPGLVVDEQFF	TGTGCCAGCCCGGGACTAGTCGTGGATGAGCAGTTCTTC
-	TRBV10-2	-	TRBJ2-3	CASSLMAADTQYF	TGCGCCAGCTCCTTGATGGCGGCAGATACGCAGTATTTT
-	TRBV7-9	TRBD1	TRBJ1-4	CASRFDPGQATEKLFF	TGTGCCAGCAGATTTGATCCGGGACAGGCGACAGAAAAACTGTTTTTT
-	TRBV7-2	TRBD2	TRBJ2-1	CASSPKGGLAGWLFF	TGTGCCAGCAGCCCAAAGGGGGGACTAGCGGGATGGTTGTTCTTC